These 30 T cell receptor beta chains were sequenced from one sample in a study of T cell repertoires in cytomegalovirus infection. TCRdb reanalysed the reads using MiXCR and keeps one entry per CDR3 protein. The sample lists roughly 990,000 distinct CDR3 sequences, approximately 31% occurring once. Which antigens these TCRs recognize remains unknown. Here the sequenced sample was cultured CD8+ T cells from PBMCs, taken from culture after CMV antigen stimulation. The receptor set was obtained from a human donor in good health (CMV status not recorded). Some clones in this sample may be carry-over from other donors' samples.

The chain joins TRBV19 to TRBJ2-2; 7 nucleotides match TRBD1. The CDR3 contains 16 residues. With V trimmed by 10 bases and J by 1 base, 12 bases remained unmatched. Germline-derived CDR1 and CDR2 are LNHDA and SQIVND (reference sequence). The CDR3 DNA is TGTGCCACCAGGCCGAGGGGGCGCGGGAACACCGGGGAGCTGTTTTTT. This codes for CATRPRGRGNTGELFF.

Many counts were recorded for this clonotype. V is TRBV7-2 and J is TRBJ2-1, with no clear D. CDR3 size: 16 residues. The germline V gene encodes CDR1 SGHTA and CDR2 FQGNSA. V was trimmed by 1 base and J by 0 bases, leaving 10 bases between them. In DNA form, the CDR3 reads TGTGCCAGCAGCTTAGAAAAGAGACCCTCCTACAATGAGCAGTTCTTC. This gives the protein CASSLEKRPSYNEQFF.

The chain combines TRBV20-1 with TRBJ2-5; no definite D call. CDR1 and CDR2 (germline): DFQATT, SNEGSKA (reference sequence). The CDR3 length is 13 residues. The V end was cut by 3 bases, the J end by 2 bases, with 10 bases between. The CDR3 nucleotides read TGCAGTGCTAGCCAGACTGATCAAGAGACCCAGTACTTC. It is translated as CSASQTDQETQYF.

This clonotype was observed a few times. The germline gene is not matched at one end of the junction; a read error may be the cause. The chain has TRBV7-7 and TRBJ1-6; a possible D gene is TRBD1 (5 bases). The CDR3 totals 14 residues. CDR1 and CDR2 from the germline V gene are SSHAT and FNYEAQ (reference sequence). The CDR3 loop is CASSSGTFNSPLHF. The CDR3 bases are TGTGCTAGCAGCTCCGGGACCTTTAATTCACCCCTCCACTTT. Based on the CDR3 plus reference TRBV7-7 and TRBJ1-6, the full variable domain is GAGVSQSPRYKVTKRGQDVTLRCDPISSHATLYWYQQALGQGPEFLTYFNYEAQPDKSGLPSDRFSAERPEGSISTLTIQRTEQRDSAMYRCASSSGTFNSPLHFGNGTRLTVT.

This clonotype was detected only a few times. CDR3 sequence: CASSYSGPPADTGELFF. In DNA form, the CDR3 reads TGTGCCAGCAGTTACTCAGGGCCCCCCGCGGACACCGGGGAGCTGTTTTTT. This chain connects TRBV6-2 or TRBV6-3 to TRBJ2-2, with unresolved D. V was cut by 0 bases and J by 3 bases, with 14 bases left in between. Germline V CDR1 and CDR2: MNHEY, SVGEGT. This CDR3 spans 17 amino acids.

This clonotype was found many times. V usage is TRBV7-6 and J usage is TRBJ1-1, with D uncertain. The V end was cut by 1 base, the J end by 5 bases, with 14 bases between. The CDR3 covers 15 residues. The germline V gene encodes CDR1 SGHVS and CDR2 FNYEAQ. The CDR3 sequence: CASSLEASPVTEAFF. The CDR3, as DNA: TGTGCCAGCAGCTTAGAGGCGAGCCCCGTGACTGAAGCTTTCTTT.

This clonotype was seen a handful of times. The CDR3 DNA follows: TGTGCCAGCAGTTACTCGACAGGGGGTGGAAGCACTGAAGCTTTCTTT. Its protein is CASSYSTGGGSTEAFF. V is TRBV6-2 or TRBV6-3 and J is TRBJ1-1, with 9 bases lining up with TRBD1. V trimming: 0 bases; J trimming: 4 bases; junction bases outside the gene matches: 6. Germline V gene sequence: CDR1 MNHEY, CDR2 SVGEGT. This CDR3 has 16 amino acids.

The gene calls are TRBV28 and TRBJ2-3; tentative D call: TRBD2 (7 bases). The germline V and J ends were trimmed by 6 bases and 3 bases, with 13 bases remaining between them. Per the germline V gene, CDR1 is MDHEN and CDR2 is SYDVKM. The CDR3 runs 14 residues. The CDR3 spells CASSGRGPTDTQYF. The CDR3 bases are TGTGCCAGCAGCGGGCGGGGGCCTACAGATACGCAGTATTTT.

The CDR3 is CASSQDVGRVDYEQYF. CDR3 sequence (DNA): TGTGCCAGCAGCCAAGATGTAGGGCGGGTCGACTACGAGCAGTACTTC. V gene TRBV3-1 combines with J gene TRBJ2-7, with D maybe TRBD2 (5 bases). In germline, CDR1 is LGHDT, CDR2 YNNKEL (reference sequence). Trimming removed 0 bases at V and 3 bases at J, with 15 bases between. The CDR3 covers 16 residues.

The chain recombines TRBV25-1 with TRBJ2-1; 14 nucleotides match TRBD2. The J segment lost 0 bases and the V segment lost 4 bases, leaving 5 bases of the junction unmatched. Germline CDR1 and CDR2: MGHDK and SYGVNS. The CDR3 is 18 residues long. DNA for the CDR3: TGTGCCAGCAGTGGGCTAGGACTAGCGGGGGGCTCCTACAATGAGCAGTTCTTC. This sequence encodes CASSGLGLAGGSYNEQFF.

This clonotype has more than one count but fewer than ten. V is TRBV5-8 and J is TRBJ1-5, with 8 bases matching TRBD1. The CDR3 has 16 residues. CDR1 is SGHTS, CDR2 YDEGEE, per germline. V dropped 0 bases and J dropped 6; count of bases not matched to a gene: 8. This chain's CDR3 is CASSLGTGRVSQPQHF. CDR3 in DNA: TGTGCCAGCAGCTTGGGGACAGGGAGAGTTAGTCAGCCCCAGCATTTT. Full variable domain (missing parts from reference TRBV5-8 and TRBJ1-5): EAGVTQSPTHLIKTRGQQATLRCSPISGHTSVYWYQQALGLGLQFLLWYDEGEERNRGNFPPRFSGRQFPNYSSELNVNALELEDSALYLCASSLGTGRVSQPQHFGDGTRLSIL.

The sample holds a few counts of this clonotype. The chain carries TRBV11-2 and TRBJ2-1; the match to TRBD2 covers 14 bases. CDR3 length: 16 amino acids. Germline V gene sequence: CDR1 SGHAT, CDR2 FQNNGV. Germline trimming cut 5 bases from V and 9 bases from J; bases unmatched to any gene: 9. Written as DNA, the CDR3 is TGTGCCAGCAGCCCAAGACTAGCGGGGGGGGGGAGTGAGCAGTTCTTC. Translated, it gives CASSPRLAGGGSEQFF.

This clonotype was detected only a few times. The CDR3: CASSPRRDRGLSYEQYF. Here the CDR3 DNA reads TGTGCCAGCAGCCCCCGACGGGACAGGGGTCTCTCCTACGAGCAGTACTTC. This rearrangement joins TRBV7-9 to TRBJ2-7, with 10 bases fitting TRBD1. The CDR3 is made up of 17 amino acids. Trimming at V came to 5 bases and at J to 0 bases, leaving 10 bases not matched to a gene. The V gene's germline CDR1 is SEHNR and CDR2 FQNEAQ (reference sequence). The variable domain in full, with the rest retrieved from reference TRBV7-9 and TRBJ2-7, is DTGVSQNPRHKITKRGQNVTFRCDPISEHNRLYWYRQTLGQGPEFLTYFQNEAQLEKSRLLSDRFSAERPKGSFSTLEIQRTEQGDSAMYLCASSPRRDRGLSYEQYFGPGTRLTVT.

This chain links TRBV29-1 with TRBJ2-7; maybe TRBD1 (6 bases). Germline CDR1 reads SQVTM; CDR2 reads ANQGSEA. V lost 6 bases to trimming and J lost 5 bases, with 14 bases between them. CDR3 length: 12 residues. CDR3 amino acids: CSVPLGDNEQYF. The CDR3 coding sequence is TGCAGCGTCCCGTTGGGGGACAACGAGCAGTACTTC.

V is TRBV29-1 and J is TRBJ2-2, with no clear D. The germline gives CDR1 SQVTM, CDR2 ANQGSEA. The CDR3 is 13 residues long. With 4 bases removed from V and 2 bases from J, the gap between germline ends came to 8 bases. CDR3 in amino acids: CSVVNSNTGELFF. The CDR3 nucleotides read TGCAGCGTTGTTAATTCTAACACCGGGGAGCTGTTTTTT.

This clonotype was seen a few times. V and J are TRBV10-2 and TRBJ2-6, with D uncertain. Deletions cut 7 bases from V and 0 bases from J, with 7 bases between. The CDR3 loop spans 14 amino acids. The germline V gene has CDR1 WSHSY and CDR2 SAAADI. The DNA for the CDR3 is TGCGCCAGCACCACCGTCTCTGGGGCCAACGTCCTGACTTTC. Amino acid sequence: CASTTVSGANVLTF.

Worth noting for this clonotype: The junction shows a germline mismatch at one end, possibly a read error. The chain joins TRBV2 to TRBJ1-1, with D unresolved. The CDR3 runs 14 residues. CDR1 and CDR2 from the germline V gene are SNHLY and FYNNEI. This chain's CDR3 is CVSSAGTLGHEAFF. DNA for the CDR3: TGTGTCAGCAGTGCTGGAACATTGGGCCATGAAGCTTTCTTT.

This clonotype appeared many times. This CDR3 is CASSLSWINEQFF. CDR3 bases: TGTGCCAGCAGCTTAAGCTGGATCAATGAGCAGTTCTTC. The V and J genes are TRBV7-2 and TRBJ2-1, with no clear D. This CDR3 contains 13 residues. Germline loops: CDR1 SGHTA, CDR2 FQGNSA. Trimming pared 2 bases from V and 6 bases from J, leaving 8 bases between.

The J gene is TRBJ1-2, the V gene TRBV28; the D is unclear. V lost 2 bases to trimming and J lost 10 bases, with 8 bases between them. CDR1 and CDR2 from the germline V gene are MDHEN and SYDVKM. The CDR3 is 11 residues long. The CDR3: CASSLGSLYTF. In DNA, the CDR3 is TGTGCCAGCAGTTTAGGGTCACTCTACACCTTC.

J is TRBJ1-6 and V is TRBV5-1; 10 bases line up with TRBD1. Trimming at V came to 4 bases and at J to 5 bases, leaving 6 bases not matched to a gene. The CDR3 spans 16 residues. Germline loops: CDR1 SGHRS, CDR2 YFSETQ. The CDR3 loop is CASSPDRGPHNSPLHF. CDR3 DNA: TGCGCCAGCAGCCCTGACAGGGGGCCCCATAATTCACCCCTCCACTTT.

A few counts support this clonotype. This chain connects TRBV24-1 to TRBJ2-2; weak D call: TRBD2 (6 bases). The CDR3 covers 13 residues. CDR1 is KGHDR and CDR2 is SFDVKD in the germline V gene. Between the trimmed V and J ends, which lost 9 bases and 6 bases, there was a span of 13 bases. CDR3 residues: CATGKAGSGELFF. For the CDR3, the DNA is TGTGCCACCGGAAAGGCGGGGTCCGGGGAGCTGTTTTTT.

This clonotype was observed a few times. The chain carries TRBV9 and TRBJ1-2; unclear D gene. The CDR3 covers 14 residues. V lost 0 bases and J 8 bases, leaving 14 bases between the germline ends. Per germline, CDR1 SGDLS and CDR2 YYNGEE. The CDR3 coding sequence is TGTGCCAGCAGCGTAGGTGCGGGAGGGAGAGGCTACACCTTC. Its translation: CASSVGAGGRGYTF.

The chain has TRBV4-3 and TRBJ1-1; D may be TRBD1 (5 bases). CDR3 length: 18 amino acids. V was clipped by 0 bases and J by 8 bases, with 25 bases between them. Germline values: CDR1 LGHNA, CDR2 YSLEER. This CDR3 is CASSQDFGEGAWGLEAFF. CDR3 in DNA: TGCGCCAGCAGCCAAGATTTCGGTGAAGGGGCGTGGGGCCTGGAAGCTTTCTTT.

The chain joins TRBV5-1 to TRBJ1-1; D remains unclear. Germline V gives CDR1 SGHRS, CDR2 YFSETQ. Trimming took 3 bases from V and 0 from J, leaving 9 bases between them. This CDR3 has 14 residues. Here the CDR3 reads CASSWRDMNTEAFF. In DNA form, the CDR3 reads TGCGCCAGCAGCTGGAGGGATATGAACACTGAAGCTTTCTTT.

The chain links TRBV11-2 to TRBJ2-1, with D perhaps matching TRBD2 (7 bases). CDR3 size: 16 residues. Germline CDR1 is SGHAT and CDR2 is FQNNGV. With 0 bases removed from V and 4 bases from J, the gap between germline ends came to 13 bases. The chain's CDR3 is CASSLELGGGYNEQFF. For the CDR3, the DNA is TGTGCCAGCAGCTTAGAACTAGGGGGGGGGTACAATGAGCAGTTCTTC.

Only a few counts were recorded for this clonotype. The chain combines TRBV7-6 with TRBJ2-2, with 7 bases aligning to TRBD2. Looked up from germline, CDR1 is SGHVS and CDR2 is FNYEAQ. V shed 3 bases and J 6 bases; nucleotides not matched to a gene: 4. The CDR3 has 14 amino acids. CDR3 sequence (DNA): TGTGCCAGCAGCTTGACTAGCTTACCCGGGGAGCTGTTTTTT. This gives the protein CASSLTSLPGELFF. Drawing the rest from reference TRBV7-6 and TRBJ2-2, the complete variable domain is GAGVSQSPRYKVTKRGQDVALRCDPISGHVSLYWYRQALGQGPEFLTYFNYEAQQDKSGLPNDRFSAERPEGSISTLTIQRTEQRDSAMYRCASSLTSLPGELFFGEGSRLTVL.

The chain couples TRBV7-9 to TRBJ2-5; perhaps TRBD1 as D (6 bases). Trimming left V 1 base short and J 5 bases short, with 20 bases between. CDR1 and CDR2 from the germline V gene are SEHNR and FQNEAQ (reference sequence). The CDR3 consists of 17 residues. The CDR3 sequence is CASSLGLRWETGETQYF. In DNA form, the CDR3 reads TGTGCCAGCAGCTTAGGATTGCGGTGGGAAACAGGGGAGACCCAGTACTTC. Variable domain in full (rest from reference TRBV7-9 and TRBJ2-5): DTGVSQNPRHKITKRGQNVTFRCDPISEHNRLYWYRQTLGQGPEFLTYFQNEAQLEKSRLLSDRFSAERPKGSFSTLEIQRTEQGDSAMYLCASSLGLRWETGETQYFGPGTRLLVL.

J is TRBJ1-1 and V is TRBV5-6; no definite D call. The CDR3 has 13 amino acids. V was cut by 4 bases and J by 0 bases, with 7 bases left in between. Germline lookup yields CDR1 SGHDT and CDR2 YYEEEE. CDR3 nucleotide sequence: TGTGCCAGCAGCGATACTATGAACACTGAAGCTTTCTTT. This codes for CASSDTMNTEAFF.

The CDR3 nucleotides read TGTGCCAGCAGCTTGGGGGCAGGCCGGGCAGATACGCAGTATTTT. Protein product: CASSLGAGRADTQYF. This sequence joins TRBV5-5 and TRBJ2-3; D is unresolved. Germline-derived CDR1 and CDR2 are SGHKS and YYEKEE (reference sequence). V lost 0 bases and J lost 4, with 12 bases in between. The CDR3 contains 15 residues.

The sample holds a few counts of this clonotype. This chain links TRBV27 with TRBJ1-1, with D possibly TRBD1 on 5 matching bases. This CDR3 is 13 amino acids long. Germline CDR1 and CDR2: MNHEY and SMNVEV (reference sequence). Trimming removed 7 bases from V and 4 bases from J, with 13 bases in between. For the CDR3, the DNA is TGTGCCAGCAACGTTTTTGGGGGCACTGAAGCTTTCTTT. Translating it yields CASNVFGGTEAFF.